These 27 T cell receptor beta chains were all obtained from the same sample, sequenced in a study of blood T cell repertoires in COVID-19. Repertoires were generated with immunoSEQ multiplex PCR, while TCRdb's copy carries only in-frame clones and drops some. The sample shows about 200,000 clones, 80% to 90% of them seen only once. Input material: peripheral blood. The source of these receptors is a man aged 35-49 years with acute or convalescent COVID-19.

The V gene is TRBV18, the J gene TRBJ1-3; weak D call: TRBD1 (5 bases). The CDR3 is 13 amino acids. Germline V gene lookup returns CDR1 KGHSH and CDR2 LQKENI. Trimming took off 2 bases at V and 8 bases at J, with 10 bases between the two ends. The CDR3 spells CASSPMDTYTIYF. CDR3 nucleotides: TGTGCCAGCTCACCAATGGACACATACACCATATATTTT.

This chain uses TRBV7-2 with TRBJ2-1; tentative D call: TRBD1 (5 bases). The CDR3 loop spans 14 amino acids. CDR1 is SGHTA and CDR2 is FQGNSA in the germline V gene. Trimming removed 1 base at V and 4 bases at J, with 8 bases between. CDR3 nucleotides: TGTGCCAGCAGCTTAGTTAGGGGTTACAATGAGCAGTTCTTC. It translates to CASSLVRGYNEQFF.

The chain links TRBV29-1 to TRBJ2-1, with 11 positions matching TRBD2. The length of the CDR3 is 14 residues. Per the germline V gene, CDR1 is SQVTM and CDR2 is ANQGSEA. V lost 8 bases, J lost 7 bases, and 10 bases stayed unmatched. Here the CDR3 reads CSIWVLAGVNEQFF. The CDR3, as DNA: TGCAGCATTTGGGTACTAGCGGGAGTGAATGAGCAGTTCTTC.

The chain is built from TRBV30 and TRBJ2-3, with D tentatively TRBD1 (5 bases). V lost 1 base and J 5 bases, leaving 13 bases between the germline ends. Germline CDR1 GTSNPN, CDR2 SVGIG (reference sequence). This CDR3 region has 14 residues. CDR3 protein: CAWSDYGHQDTQYF. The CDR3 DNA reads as TGTGCCTGGAGTGACTACGGACACCAAGATACGCAGTATTTT.

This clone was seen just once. As DNA, the CDR3 is TGCGCCAGCAGCTTGTCTTCAGGGGCGTGGACTGAAGCTTTCTTT. Its protein is CASSLSSGAWTEAFF. V is TRBV5-1 and J is TRBJ1-1; D perhaps matches TRBD1 (6 bases). Germline CDR1 SGHRS, CDR2 YFSETQ. This CDR3 is 15 amino acids long. V lost 1 base, J lost 5 bases, and 15 bases lay in between.

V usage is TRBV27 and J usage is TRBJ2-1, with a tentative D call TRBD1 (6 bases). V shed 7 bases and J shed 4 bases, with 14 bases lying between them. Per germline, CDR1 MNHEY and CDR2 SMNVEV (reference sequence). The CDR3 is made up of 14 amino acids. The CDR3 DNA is TGTGCCAGCACCCCAGCAGGACAGTACAATGAGCAGTTCTTC. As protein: CASTPAGQYNEQFF.

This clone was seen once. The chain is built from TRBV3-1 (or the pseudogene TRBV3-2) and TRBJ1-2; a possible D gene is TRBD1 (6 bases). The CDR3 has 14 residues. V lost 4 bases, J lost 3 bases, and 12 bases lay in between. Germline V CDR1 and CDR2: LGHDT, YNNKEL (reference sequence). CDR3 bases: TGTGCCAGCAGCCCCGAGGACAGTTACTATGGCTACACCTTC. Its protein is CASSPEDSYYGYTF.

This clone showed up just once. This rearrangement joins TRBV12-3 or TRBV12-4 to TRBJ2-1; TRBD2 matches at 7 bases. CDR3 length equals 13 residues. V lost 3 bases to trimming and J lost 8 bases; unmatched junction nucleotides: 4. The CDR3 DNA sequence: TGTGCCAGCAGTTTGCGGGAGTGGCATGAGCAGTTCTTC. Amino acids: CASSLREWHEQFF.

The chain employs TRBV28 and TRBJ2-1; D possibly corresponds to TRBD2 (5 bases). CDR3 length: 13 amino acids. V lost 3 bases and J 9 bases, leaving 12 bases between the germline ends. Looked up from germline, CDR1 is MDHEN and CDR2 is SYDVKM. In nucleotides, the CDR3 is TGTGCCAGCAGTTTGGAGGTTCCGCGTGAGCAGTTCTTC. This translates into CASSLEVPREQFF.

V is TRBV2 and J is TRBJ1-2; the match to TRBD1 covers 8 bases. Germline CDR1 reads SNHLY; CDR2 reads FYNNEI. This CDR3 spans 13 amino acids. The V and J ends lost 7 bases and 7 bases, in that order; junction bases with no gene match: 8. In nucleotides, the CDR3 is TGTGCCAGCACTCCGCAGGGGGCAGGTGGCTACACCTTC. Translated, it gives CASTPQGAGGYTF.

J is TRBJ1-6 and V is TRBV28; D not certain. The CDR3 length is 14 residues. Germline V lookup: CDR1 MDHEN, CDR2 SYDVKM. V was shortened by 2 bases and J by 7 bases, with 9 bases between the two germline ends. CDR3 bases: TGTGCCAGCAGTTTAAGGTCGGGAAATTCACCCCTCCACTTT. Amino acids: CASSLRSGNSPLHF.

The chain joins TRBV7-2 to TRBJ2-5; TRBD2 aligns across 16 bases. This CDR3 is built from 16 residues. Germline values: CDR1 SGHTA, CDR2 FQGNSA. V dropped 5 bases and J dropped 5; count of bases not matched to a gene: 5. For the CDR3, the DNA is TGTGCCAGCAGCCCGGGACTAGCGGGGGGGTGGGAGACCCAGTACTTC. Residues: CASSPGLAGGWETQYF.

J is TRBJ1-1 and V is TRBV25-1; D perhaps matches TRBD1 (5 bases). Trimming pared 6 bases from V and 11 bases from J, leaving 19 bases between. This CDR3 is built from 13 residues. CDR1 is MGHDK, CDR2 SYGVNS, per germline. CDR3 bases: TGTGCCAGCAGGCGACAGACGTACTCGAGGGCTTTCTTT. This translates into CASRRQTYSRAFF. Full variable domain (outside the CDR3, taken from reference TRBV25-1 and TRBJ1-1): EADIYQTPRYLVIGTGKKITLECSQTMGHDKMYWYQQDPGMELHLIHYSYGVNSTEKGDLSSESTVSRIRTEHFPLTLESARPSHTSQYLCASRRQTYSRAFFGQGTRLTVV.

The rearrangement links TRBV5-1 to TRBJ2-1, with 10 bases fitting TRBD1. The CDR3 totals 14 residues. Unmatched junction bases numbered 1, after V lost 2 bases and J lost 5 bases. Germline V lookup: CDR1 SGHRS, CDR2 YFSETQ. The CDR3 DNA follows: TGCGCCAGCAGCTTCGGGACAGGGGACAATGAGCAGTTCTTC. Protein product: CASSFGTGDNEQFF.

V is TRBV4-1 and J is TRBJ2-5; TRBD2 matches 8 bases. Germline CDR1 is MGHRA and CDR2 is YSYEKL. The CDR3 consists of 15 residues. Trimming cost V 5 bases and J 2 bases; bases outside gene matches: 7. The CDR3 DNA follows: TGCGCCAGCAGCATCCTTGGCGGGGGGCAAGAGACCCAGTACTTC. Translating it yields CASSILGGGQETQYF.

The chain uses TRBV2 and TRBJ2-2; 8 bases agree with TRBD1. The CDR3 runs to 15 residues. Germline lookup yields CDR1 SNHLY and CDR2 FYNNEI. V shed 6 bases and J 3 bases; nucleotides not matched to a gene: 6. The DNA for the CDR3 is TGTGCCAGCAGGCAGGGGGCCTGGCACACCGGGGAGCTGTTTTTT. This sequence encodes CASRQGAWHTGELFF.

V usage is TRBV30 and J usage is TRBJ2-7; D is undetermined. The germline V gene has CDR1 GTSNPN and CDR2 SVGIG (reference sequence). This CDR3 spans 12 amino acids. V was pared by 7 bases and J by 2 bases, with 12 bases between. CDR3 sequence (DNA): TGTGCCTTATCTTCCGTTGCCTACGAGCAGTACTTC. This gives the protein CALSSVAYEQYF. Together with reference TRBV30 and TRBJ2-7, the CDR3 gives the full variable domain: SQTIHQWPATLVQPVGSPLSLECTVEGTSNPNLYWYRQAAGRGLQLLFYSVGIGQISSEVPQNLSASRPQDRQFILSSKKLLLSDSGFYLCALSSVAYEQYFGPGTRLTVT.

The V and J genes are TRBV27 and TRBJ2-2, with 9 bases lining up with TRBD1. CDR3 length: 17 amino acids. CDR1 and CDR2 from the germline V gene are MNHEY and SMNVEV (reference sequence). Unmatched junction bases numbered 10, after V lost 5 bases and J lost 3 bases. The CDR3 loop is CASSLTGGLYDTGELFF. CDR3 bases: TGTGCCAGCAGTCTCACAGGGGGCCTTTATGACACCGGGGAGCTGTTTTTT.

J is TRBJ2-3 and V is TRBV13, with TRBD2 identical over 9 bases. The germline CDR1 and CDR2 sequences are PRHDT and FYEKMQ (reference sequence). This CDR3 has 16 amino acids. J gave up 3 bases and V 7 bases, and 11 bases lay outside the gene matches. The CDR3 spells CASTRRAGGRTDTQYF. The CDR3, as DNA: TGTGCCAGCACCAGGAGGGCGGGGGGGCGAACAGATACGCAGTATTTT.

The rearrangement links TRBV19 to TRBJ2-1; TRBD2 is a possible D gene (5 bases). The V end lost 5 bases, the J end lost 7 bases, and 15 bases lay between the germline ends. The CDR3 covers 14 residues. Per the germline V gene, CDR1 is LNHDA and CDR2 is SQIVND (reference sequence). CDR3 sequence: CASSLRSAVNEQFF. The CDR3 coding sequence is TGTGCCAGTAGTCTCCGATCAGCGGTGAATGAGCAGTTCTTC.

DNA for the CDR3: TGTGCCAGCAGTTTAATGAGTTATGGCTACACCTTC. Amino acid sequence: CASSLMSYGYTF. The chain is built from TRBV28 and TRBJ1-2; D ambiguous. CDR1 and CDR2 (germline): MDHEN, SYDVKM. This CDR3 region has 12 residues. Trimming cost V 2 bases and J 5 bases, with 6 bases left between them.

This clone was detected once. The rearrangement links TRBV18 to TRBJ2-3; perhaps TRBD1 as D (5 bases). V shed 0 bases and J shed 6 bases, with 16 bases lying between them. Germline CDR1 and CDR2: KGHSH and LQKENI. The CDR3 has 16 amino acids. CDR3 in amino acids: CASSPPTVGLLDTQYF. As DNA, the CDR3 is TGTGCCAGCTCACCACCTACAGTGGGGCTTTTGGATACGCAGTATTTT.

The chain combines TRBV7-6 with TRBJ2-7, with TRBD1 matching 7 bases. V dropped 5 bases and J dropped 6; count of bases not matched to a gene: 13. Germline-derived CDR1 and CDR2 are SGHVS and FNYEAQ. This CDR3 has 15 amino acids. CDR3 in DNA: TGTGCCAGCAGCCTGGACGGGGACAGAAGATCCGAGCAGTACTTC. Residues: CASSLDGDRRSEQYF.

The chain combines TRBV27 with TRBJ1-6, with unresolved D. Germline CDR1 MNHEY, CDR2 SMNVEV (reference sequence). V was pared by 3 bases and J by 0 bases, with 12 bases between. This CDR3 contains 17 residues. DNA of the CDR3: TGTGCCAGCAGTTTCACAACCGTTGGCTCCTATAATTCACCCCTCCACTTT. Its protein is CASSFTTVGSYNSPLHF.

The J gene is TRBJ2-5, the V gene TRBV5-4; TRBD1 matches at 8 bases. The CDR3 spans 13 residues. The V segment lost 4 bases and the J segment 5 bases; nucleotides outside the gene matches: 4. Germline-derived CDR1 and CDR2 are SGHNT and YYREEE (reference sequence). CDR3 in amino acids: CASSDRGGETQYF. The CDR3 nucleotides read TGTGCCAGCAGCGACAGGGGTGGGGAGACCCAGTACTTC.

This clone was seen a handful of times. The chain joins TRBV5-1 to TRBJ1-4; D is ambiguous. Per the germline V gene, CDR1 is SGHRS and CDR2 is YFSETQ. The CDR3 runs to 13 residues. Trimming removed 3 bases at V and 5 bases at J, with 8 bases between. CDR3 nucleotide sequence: TGCGCCAGCAGCTCCGCCAGGAATGAAAAACTGTTTTTT. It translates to CASSSARNEKLFF.

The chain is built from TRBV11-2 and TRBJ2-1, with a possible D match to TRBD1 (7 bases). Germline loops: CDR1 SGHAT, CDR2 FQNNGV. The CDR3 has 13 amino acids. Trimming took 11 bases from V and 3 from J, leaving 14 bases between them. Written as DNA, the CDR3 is TGTGCCTGCCGGGGGACAGTCTACAATGAGCAGTTCTTC. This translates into CACRGTVYNEQFF.